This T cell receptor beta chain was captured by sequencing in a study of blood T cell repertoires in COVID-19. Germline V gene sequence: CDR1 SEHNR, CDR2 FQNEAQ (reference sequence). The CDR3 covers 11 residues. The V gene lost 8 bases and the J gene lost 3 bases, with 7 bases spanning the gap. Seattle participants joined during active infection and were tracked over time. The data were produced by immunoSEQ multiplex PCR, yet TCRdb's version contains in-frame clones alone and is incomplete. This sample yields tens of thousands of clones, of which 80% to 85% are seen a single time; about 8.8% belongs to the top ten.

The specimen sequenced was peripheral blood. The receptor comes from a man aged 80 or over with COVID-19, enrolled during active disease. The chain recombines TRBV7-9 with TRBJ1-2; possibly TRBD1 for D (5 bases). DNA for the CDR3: TGTGCCAGCCAGGGCGACTATGGCTACACCTTC. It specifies CASQGDYGYTF.